These 19 T cell receptor beta chains came from one sample sequenced in a study of T cell responses to AZD1222 COVID-19 vaccine. Repertoires were generated with immunoSEQ multiplex PCR, while TCRdb's copy carries only in-frame clones and drops some. The sample shows roughly 120,000 clones, roughly 89% of them seen only once. The sample was peripheral blood, taken 28 days after the second AZD1222 dose. The receptors originated from an adult who received the AZD1222 COVID-19 vaccine.

This clone was seen just once. The chain is built from TRBV28 and TRBJ1-2; no clear D gene. The length of the CDR3 is 14 residues. V dropped 2 bases and J dropped 1 base, with 8 bases sitting between them. Germline values: CDR1 MDHEN, CDR2 SYDVKM. The CDR3: CASSLSRVNYGYTF. CDR3 nucleotides: TGTGCCAGCAGTTTAAGTAGGGTTAACTATGGCTACACCTTC.

In its sample, this clone was seen once. This rearrangement joins TRBV5-1 to TRBJ2-3; tentative D call: TRBD2 (6 bases). This CDR3 region has 15 residues. Trimming removed 0 bases from V and 3 bases from J, with 11 bases in between. Germline V gene data show CDR1 as SGHRS and CDR2 as YFSETQ. CDR3 amino acids: CASSLGGRRTDTQYF. The CDR3, as DNA: TGCGCCAGCAGCTTGGGGGGGAGGCGGACAGATACGCAGTATTTT. Full variable domain (missing parts from reference TRBV5-1 and TRBJ2-3): KAGVTQTPRYLIKTRGQQVTLSCSPISGHRSVSWYQQTPGQGLQFLFEYFSETQRNKGNFPGRFSGRQFSNSRSEMNVSTLELGDSALYLCASSLGGRRTDTQYFGPGTRLTVL.

The gene calls are TRBV19 and TRBJ2-7; D is ambiguous. CDR1 LNHDA and CDR2 SQIVND come from the germline V gene (reference sequence). V was pared by 3 bases and J by 3 bases, with 9 bases between. This CDR3 has 13 residues. The CDR3 sequence is CASSIPSGYEQYF. DNA for the CDR3: TGTGCCAGTAGTATTCCTAGTGGCTACGAGCAGTACTTC.

The chain employs TRBV28 and TRBJ1-1, with unresolved D. Germline-derived CDR1 and CDR2 are MDHEN and SYDVKM. CDR3 length equals 14 residues. The V and J ends lost 3 bases and 0 bases respectively, with 8 bases between them. The CDR3 is CASSFGGLNTEAFF. The CDR3, as DNA: TGTGCCAGCAGTTTCGGTGGCCTGAACACTGAAGCTTTCTTT.

This chain uses TRBV11-2 with TRBJ1-2; no firm D call. Trimming removed 6 bases from V and 3 bases from J, with 14 bases in between. Per the germline V gene, CDR1 is SGHAT and CDR2 is FQNNGV. The CDR3 extends over 14 amino acids. In DNA, the CDR3 is TGTGCCAGCAGAGGGCCCCCGCTAGACTATGGCTACACCTTC. Translating it yields CASRGPPLDYGYTF.

V and J are TRBV28 and TRBJ1-6; TRBD1 might be the D (6 bases). The V end was cut by 6 bases, the J end by 7 bases, with 16 bases between. The CDR3 has 15 amino acids. Germline-derived CDR1 and CDR2 are MDHEN and SYDVKM. Written as DNA, the CDR3 is TGTGCCAGCAGAACAGGGTACTCTACGAATTCACCCCTCCACTTT. This encodes CASRTGYSTNSPLHF.

The chain recombines TRBV27 with TRBJ2-7, with D unresolved. The CDR3 sequence is 16 residues long. V was clipped by 1 base and J by 0 bases, with 13 bases between them. The germline gives CDR1 MNHEY, CDR2 SMNVEV (reference sequence). CDR3 sequence reads: CASSLFSAGPSYEQYF. The CDR3 DNA sequence: TGTGCCAGCAGTTTATTCTCGGCCGGGCCCTCCTACGAGCAGTACTTC.

The V call is TRBV6-4, the J call TRBJ2-3; TRBD2 might be the D (7 bases). The CDR3 runs to 14 residues. Germline CDR1 MRHNA, CDR2 SNTAGT. Trimming took off 6 bases at V and 4 bases at J, with 14 bases between the two ends. Here the CDR3 reads CASRGAGEADTQYF. DNA of the CDR3: TGTGCCAGCAGGGGGGCGGGAGAGGCAGATACGCAGTATTTT.

The J gene is TRBJ2-6, the V gene TRBV5-4; 9 bases map to TRBD2. This CDR3 spans 18 amino acids. Germline CDR1 SGHNT, CDR2 YYREEE (reference sequence). Unmatched junction bases numbered 9, after V lost 3 bases and J lost 2 bases. CDR3 DNA sequence: TGTGCCAGCAGCTCGGGGAGGTCTAGCGGGACTGGGGCCAACGTCCTGACTTTC. It yields the protein CASSSGRSSGTGANVLTF.

The chain recombines TRBV5-5 with TRBJ2-2; D gene unclear. V was cut by 2 bases and J by 3 bases, with 11 bases left in between. The CDR3 is 15 amino acids. Germline V gene sequence: CDR1 SGHKS, CDR2 YYEKEE (reference sequence). CDR3 DNA: TGTGCCAGCAGCTTTTCTGGTGGGGACACCGGGGAGCTGTTTTTT. Encoded protein: CASSFSGGDTGELFF.

This clone showed up just once. The V call is TRBV6-1, the J call TRBJ1-1; D is uncertain. Germline V gene lookup returns CDR1 MNHNS and CDR2 SASEGT. This CDR3 is 13 amino acids long. The V gene lost 3 bases and the J gene lost 3 bases, with 8 bases spanning the gap. DNA of the CDR3: TGTGCCAGCAGTGAGTACGGTTACACTGAAGCTTTCTTT. Translated, it gives CASSEYGYTEAFF.

The gene calls are TRBV4-1 and TRBJ2-5; perhaps TRBD1 as D (5 bases). Germline V gene sequence: CDR1 MGHRA, CDR2 YSYEKL. Trimming removed 2 bases at V and 5 bases at J, with 12 bases between. The CDR3 extends over 14 amino acids. As DNA, the CDR3 is TGCGCCAGCAGCCAAAGGACAACTGGGGAGACCCAGTACTTC. Protein sequence: CASSQRTTGETQYF.

The genes are TRBV11-2 and TRBJ2-7; D not certain. The V gene lost 1 base and the J gene lost 2 bases, with 6 bases spanning the gap. Germline-derived CDR1 and CDR2 are SGHAT and FQNNGV. This CDR3 has 13 residues. The CDR3 loop reads CASSLGLPYEQYF. Here the CDR3 DNA reads TGTGCCAGCAGCTTAGGACTCCCCTACGAGCAGTACTTC.

This chain uses TRBV19 with TRBJ1-5; no clear D. V shed 8 bases and J shed 4 bases, with 12 bases lying between them. The germline gives CDR1 LNHDA, CDR2 SQIVND (reference sequence). This CDR3 has 13 residues. The CDR3, as DNA: TGTGCCAGTTCATCGGCTCAGAATCAGCCCCAGCATTTT. It is translated as CASSSAQNQPQHF.

This chain connects TRBV6-5 to TRBJ2-5; TRBD2 agrees at 8 bases. V shed 0 bases, J shed 6 bases, and the junction held 9 bases outside the gene matches. CDR1 and CDR2 (germline): MNHEY, SVGAGI. This CDR3 has 16 residues. As DNA, the CDR3 is TGTGCCAGCAGTTACTCGAGCGCGGGAGGAAAGAAGACCCAGTACTTC. Its translation: CASSYSSAGGKKTQYF.

This sequence joins TRBV4-3 and TRBJ1-5; D gene ambiguous. Germline V lookup: CDR1 LGHNA, CDR2 YSLEER. V lost 1 base, J lost 1 base, and 17 bases lay in between. The CDR3 is made up of 18 amino acids. The CDR3 DNA follows: TGCGCCAGCAGCCAAGGGGCTGCATGGGGAGGGAGCAATCAGCCCCAGCATTTT. It specifies CASSQGAAWGGSNQPQHF.

The CDR3 DNA sequence: TGTGCCAGCAGCTTTCGGGGTGGGGACATTCAGTACTTC. Translation gives CASSFRGGDIQYF. The V call is TRBV11-2, the J call TRBJ2-4; D possibly corresponds to TRBD2 (5 bases). Germline CDR1 reads SGHAT; CDR2 reads FQNNGV. The CDR3 loop spans 13 amino acids. Trimming left V 3 bases short and J 8 bases short, with 11 bases between.

The gene calls are TRBV4-2 and TRBJ2-3, with 8 bases that match TRBD1. The CDR3 is 16 amino acids. J was trimmed by 4 bases and V by 0 bases; bases with no gene match: 6. CDR1 and CDR2 (germline): LGHNA, YNFKEQ. CDR3 sequence reads: CASSQDNGQGADTQYF. As DNA, the CDR3 is TGTGCCAGCAGCCAAGATAATGGACAGGGAGCAGATACGCAGTATTTT.

J is TRBJ2-5 and V is TRBV6-2 or TRBV6-3; TRBD2 matches 9 bases. The V gene's germline CDR1 is MNHEY and CDR2 SVGEGT. Trimming took 6 bases from V and 5 from J; bases not matched to a gene: 7. CDR3 length: 14 amino acids. This chain's CDR3 is CASSSLAGEETQYF. In DNA, the CDR3 is TGTGCCAGCAGCTCCTTAGCGGGAGAGGAGACCCAGTACTTC.